These 23 T cell receptor beta chains were sequenced from one sample in a study of shared clonotypes between healthy human individuals. Assay: immunoSEQ multiplex PCR; the TCRdb copy retains only in-frame clones and omits some. The repertoire holds roughly 2.6 million clones, with approximately 90% as singletons. Source material: naive CD4+ T cells sorted from blood. Sample subset: CD45RA+ positively selected. The source is a man in his late teens or twenties in good health.

In the case of this clone: The identical CDR3 is also encoded by other nucleotide sequences in the sample. This chain links TRBV7-2 with TRBJ2-7, with 7 bases matching TRBD2. Germline V lookup: CDR1 SGHTA, CDR2 FQGNSA. This CDR3 is 15 amino acids long. The J segment lost 2 bases and the V segment lost 1 base, leaving 5 bases of the junction unmatched. The CDR3 DNA follows: TGTGCCAGCAGCTTAGAGCTTGGGGGGGCCTACGAGCAGTACTTC. It translates to CASSLELGGAYEQYF.

V usage is TRBV18 and J usage is TRBJ2-1; no reliable D call. This CDR3 contains 14 residues. The germline CDR1 and CDR2 sequences are KGHSH and LQKENI. Trimming stripped 3 bases from V and 7 bases from J, with 13 bases between. The CDR3 loop reads CASSPRTLLNEQFF. The CDR3 coding sequence is TGTGCCAGCTCACCCAGAACCCTTTTGAATGAGCAGTTCTTC.

The chain is built from TRBV7-3 and TRBJ2-5, with TRBD2 matching over 7 bases. Trimming at V came to 1 base and at J to 1 base, leaving 3 bases not matched to a gene. CDR3 size: 15 residues. Germline CDR1 reads SGHTA; CDR2 reads FQGTGA. CDR3 in amino acids: CASSLNGGTQETQYF. As DNA, the CDR3 is TGTGCCAGCAGCTTAAACGGGGGGACCCAAGAGACCCAGTACTTC.

The gene calls are TRBV5-5 and TRBJ1-2; D is unresolved. CDR1 is SGHKS and CDR2 is YYEKEE in the germline V gene (reference sequence). CDR3 length equals 13 residues. Trimming stripped 0 bases from V and 2 bases from J, with 5 bases between. The CDR3 DNA follows: TGTGCCAGCAGCTTGGTACAGAACTATGGCTACACCTTC. Protein: CASSLVQNYGYTF.

Concerning this clone itself: Other DNA sequences in the sample encode the same CDR3. The genes are TRBV7-2 and TRBJ1-4, with 9 bases identical to TRBD1. Trimming took 3 bases from V and 8 from J; bases not matched to a gene: 4. CDR3 length: 14 amino acids. Germline CDR1 and CDR2: SGHTA and FQGNSA. CDR3 DNA sequence: TGTGCCAGCAGCTTGGGACAGGGTGGCGAAAAACTGTTTTTT. The encoded protein is CASSLGQGGEKLFF.

CDR3 amino acids: CASSQTGQVSGNTIYF. Here the CDR3 DNA reads TGTGCCAGCAGTCAGACGGGACAGGTGTCCGGAAACACCATATATTTT. This chain uses TRBV28 with TRBJ1-3; 8 bases are shared with TRBD1. Germline CDR1 MDHEN, CDR2 SYDVKM. V trimming: 5 bases; J trimming: 4 bases; junction bases outside the gene matches: 10. The CDR3 is 16 amino acids. The full variable domain, with the rest looked up from reference TRBV28 and TRBJ1-3, is DVKVTQSSRYLVKRTGEKVFLECVQDMDHENMFWYRQDPGLGLRLIYFSYDVKMKEKGDIPEGYSVSREKKERFSLILESASTNQTSMYLCASSQTGQVSGNTIYFGEGSWLTVV.

The chain combines TRBV5-6 with TRBJ1-2, with D unresolved. The V gene's germline CDR1 is SGHDT and CDR2 YYEEEE. With 4 bases removed from V and 2 bases from J, the gap between germline ends came to 9 bases. The CDR3 spans 13 residues. The CDR3 loop reads CASSRPQNYGYTF. Written as DNA, the CDR3 is TGTGCCAGCAGCCGCCCCCAAAACTATGGCTACACCTTC. The full variable domain, completed using reference TRBV5-6 and TRBJ1-2, is DAGVTQSPTHLIKTRGQQVTLRCSPKSGHDTVSWYQQALGQGPQFIFQYYEEEERQRGNFPDRFSGHQFPNYSSELNVNALLLGDSALYLCASSRPQNYGYTFGSGTRLTVV.

This chain links TRBV6-5 with TRBJ2-7; 9 positions agree with TRBD1. This CDR3 has 16 residues. The germline CDR1 and CDR2 sequences are MNHEY and SVGAGI. The trim removed 2 bases at V and 2 bases at J, leaving 7 bases unmatched. The DNA of the CDR3 is TGTGCCAGCAGTTACACCGGGACAGGGAGGGCCTACGAGCAGTACTTC. Translation gives CASSYTGTGRAYEQYF.

This chain joins TRBV5-4 and TRBJ2-3; 12 bases map to TRBD2. Germline trimming cut 0 bases from V and 5 bases from J; bases unmatched to any gene: 4. This CDR3 comprises 16 residues. Per the germline V gene, CDR1 is SGHNT and CDR2 is YYREEE (reference sequence). The CDR3 DNA reads TGTGCCAGCAGCTTGGGACTAGCGGGAGAGGTAGATACGCAGTATTTT. This encodes CASSLGLAGEVDTQYF.

The gene calls are TRBV19 and TRBJ2-1; 9 bases are a match to TRBD1. CDR1 LNHDA and CDR2 SQIVND come from the germline V gene (reference sequence). After removal of 4 bases from V and 6 bases from J, the junction contained 7 bases not matched to a gene. The CDR3 is made up of 15 amino acids. This CDR3 reads CASSTPGQGSNEQFF. The CDR3 bases are TGTGCCAGTAGTACCCCGGGACAGGGATCCAATGAGCAGTTCTTC.

This clone occurred once. This sequence joins TRBV19 and TRBJ2-4; D assignment may be TRBD1 or TRBD2 (6 bases each). This CDR3 region has 13 residues. With 6 bases removed from V and 6 bases from J, the gap between germline ends came to 12 bases. Germline V gene lookup returns CDR1 LNHDA and CDR2 SQIVND (reference sequence). The CDR3 sequence is CASRAKGGNIQYF. CDR3 coding DNA: TGTGCCAGTAGGGCTAAGGGGGGAAACATTCAGTACTTC.

This clone was seen just once. V is TRBV7-2 and J is TRBJ1-1; weak D call: TRBD1 (6 bases). CDR1 and CDR2 (germline): SGHTA, FQGNSA. The CDR3 contains 15 residues. Trimming took 2 bases from V and 5 from J, leaving 15 bases between them. The CDR3 is CASSLSPGAGTEAFF. CDR3 sequence (DNA): TGTGCCAGCAGCTTATCTCCGGGGGCAGGTACTGAAGCTTTCTTT.

The chain has TRBV11-2 and TRBJ1-5; D gene unclear. V was pared by 5 bases and J by 5 bases, with 16 bases between. This CDR3 has 15 residues. The germline V gene has CDR1 SGHAT and CDR2 FQNNGV. CDR3 sequence: CASSPAGPGDQPQHF. CDR3 nucleotides: TGTGCCAGCAGCCCCGCGGGTCCTGGAGATCAGCCCCAGCATTTT.

The chain links TRBV29-1 to TRBJ2-1; 8 bases are a match to TRBD2. The CDR3 spans 15 residues. Trimming removed 4 bases from V and 4 bases from J; junction bases left unmatched: 9. CDR1 and CDR2 from the germline V gene are SQVTM and ANQGSEA. CDR3 sequence reads: CSVVGAGGSYNEQFF. The CDR3 nucleotides are TGCAGCGTTGTTGGTGCGGGAGGATCGTACAATGAGCAGTTCTTC.

This clone was observed once. The rearrangement links TRBV5-1 to TRBJ1-4; a weak D match, TRBD1 (6 bases). Germline CDR1 and CDR2: SGHRS and YFSETQ. V lost 5 bases, J lost 2 bases, and 10 bases lay in between. The CDR3 covers 14 residues. The CDR3 DNA reads TGCGCCAGCAGTGGGAGGGGGACTAATGAAAAACTGTTTTTT. Its protein product is CASSGRGTNEKLFF.

V is TRBV6-1 and J is TRBJ2-5, with D possibly being TRBD1 or TRBD2 (5 bases each). The germline V and J ends were trimmed by 4 bases and 9 bases, with 12 bases remaining between them. The V gene's germline CDR1 is MNHNS and CDR2 SASEGT. The CDR3 runs to 12 residues. CDR3 nucleotides: TGTGCCAGCAGTGGGGATAGGGACCCCCAGTACTTC. It specifies CASSGDRDPQYF.

This clone was counted between two and nine times. V usage is TRBV9 and J usage is TRBJ1-5; no clear D. Trimming removed 1 base from V and 1 base from J, with 9 bases in between. The CDR3 length is 15 residues. CDR1 SGDLS and CDR2 YYNGEE come from the germline V gene. CDR3 in amino acids: CASSVSAASNQPQHF. CDR3 in DNA: TGTGCCAGCAGCGTAAGTGCGGCGAGCAATCAGCCCCAGCATTTT.

The chain recombines TRBV5-1 with TRBJ1-5; D ambiguous. CDR3 size: 14 residues. Trimming left V 4 bases short and J 0 bases short, with 8 bases between. CDR1 is SGHRS and CDR2 is YFSETQ in the germline V gene. CDR3 sequence (DNA): TGCGCCAGCAGCATTGATGATAGCAATCAGCCCCAGCATTTT. Protein product: CASSIDDSNQPQHF.

The count of this clone is one. The chain recombines TRBV5-6 with TRBJ2-2, with D perhaps TRBD2 (5 bases). Germline assignment: CDR1 SGHDT and CDR2 YYEEEE. CDR3 size: 12 residues. Trimming shortened V by 4 bases and J by 5 bases, and 6 bases separated the two germline ends. CDR3 sequence (DNA): TGTGCCAGCAGCCGGGGAACCGGGGAGCTGTTTTTT. This sequence encodes CASSRGTGELFF.

The chain combines TRBV19 with TRBJ2-2; 8 bases map to TRBD2. This CDR3 comprises 16 residues. The germline V gene encodes CDR1 LNHDA and CDR2 SQIVND (reference sequence). The trim removed 4 bases at V and 1 base at J, leaving 5 bases unmatched. The CDR3 DNA sequence: TGTGCCAGTAGTACCCGGACTAGCAGGAACACCGGGGAGCTGTTTTTT. Its protein product is CASSTRTSRNTGELFF.

V is TRBV6-1 and J is TRBJ2-1, with 9 nucleotides matching TRBD2. From germline, CDR1 is MNHNS and CDR2 SASEGT. The CDR3 has 16 amino acids. V lost 4 bases, J lost 4 bases, and 8 bases stayed unmatched. CDR3 region: CASSVSLAGSYNEQFF. The CDR3 nucleotides are TGTGCCAGCAGTGTATCCCTAGCGGGGAGTTACAATGAGCAGTTCTTC.

The V call is TRBV7-8, the J call TRBJ1-2; 8 nucleotides match TRBD1. The CDR3 sequence is 14 residues long. Germline V CDR1 and CDR2: SGHVS, FQNEAQ. The V segment lost 4 bases and the J segment 4 bases; nucleotides outside the gene matches: 5. The CDR3 DNA sequence: TGTGCCAGCAGCTGGGACAGGAAGGTCTATGGCTACACCTTC. This codes for CASSWDRKVYGYTF.

This chain connects TRBV6-1 to TRBJ1-1; D remains ambiguous. V was shortened by 10 bases and J by 3 bases, with 12 bases between the two germline ends. Germline V gene sequence: CDR1 MNHNS, CDR2 SASEGT. The CDR3 sequence is 12 residues long. CDR3 bases: TGTGCCACCGAGGCCGAACACACTGAAGCTTTCTTT. This translates into CATEAEHTEAFF.